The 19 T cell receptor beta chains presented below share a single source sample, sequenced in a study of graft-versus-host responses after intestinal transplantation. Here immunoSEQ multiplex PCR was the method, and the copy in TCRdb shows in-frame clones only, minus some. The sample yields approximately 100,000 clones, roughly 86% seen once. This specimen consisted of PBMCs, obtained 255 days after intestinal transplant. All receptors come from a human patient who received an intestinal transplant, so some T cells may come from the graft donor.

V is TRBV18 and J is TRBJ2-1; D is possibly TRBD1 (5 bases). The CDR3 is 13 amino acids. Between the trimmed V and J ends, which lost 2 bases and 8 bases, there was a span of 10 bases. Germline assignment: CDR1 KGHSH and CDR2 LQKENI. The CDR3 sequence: CASSPERGYEQFF. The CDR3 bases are TGTGCCAGCTCACCAGAAAGGGGCTATGAGCAGTTCTTC. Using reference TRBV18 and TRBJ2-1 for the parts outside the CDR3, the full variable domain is NAGVMQNPRHLVRRRGQEARLRCSPMKGHSHVYWYRQLPEEGLKFMVYLQKENIIDESGMPKERFSAEFPKEGPSILRIQQVVRGDSAAYFCASSPERGYEQFFGPGTRLTVL.

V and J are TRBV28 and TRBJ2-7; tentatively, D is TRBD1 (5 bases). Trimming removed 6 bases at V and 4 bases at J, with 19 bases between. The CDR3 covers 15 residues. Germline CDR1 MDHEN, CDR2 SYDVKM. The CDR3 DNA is TGTGCCAGCAGCCAACCCTATGACAGACGGTACGAGCAGTACTTC. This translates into CASSQPYDRRYEQYF.

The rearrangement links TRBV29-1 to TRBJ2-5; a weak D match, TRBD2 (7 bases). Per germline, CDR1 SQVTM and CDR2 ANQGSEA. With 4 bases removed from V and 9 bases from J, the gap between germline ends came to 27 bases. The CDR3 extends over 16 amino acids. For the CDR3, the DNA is TGCAGCGTTGCGGGCCAATGGGGGGGCCCAGAGGCGGCCCAGTACTTC. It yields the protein CSVAGQWGGPEAAQYF.

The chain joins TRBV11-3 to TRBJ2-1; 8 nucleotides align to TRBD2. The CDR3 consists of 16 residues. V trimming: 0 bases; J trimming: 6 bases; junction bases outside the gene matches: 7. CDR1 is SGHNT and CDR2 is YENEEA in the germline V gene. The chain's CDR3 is CASSLEWRTSRNEQFF. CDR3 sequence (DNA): TGTGCCAGCAGCTTAGAGTGGAGGACTAGCCGCAATGAGCAGTTCTTC.

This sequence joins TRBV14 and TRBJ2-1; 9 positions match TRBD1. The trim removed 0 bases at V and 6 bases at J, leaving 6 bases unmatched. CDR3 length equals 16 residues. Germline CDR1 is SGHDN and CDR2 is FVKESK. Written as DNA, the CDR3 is TGTGCCAGCAGCCAAGAAGGAGGACAGGGGTCCAATGAGCAGTTCTTC. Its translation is CASSQEGGQGSNEQFF.

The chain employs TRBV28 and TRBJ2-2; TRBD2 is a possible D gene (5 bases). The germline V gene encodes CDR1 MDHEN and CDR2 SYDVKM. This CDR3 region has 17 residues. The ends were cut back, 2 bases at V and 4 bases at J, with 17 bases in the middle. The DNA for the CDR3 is TGTGCCAGCAGTTTAACCCCCCTTAGCGCCAGCACCGGGGAGCTGTTTTTT. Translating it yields CASSLTPLSASTGELFF.

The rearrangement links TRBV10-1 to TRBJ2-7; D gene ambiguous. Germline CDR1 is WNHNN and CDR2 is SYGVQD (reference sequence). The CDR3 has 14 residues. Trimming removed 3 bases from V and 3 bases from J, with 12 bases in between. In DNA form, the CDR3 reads TGCGCCAGCAGTGACGGTCTTGGGGACTACGAGCAGTACTTC. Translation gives CASSDGLGDYEQYF.

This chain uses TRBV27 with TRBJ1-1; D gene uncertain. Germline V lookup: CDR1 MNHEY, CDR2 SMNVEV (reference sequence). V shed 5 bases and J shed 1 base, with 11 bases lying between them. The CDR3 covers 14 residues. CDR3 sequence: CASSKGGGNTEAFF. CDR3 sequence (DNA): TGTGCCAGCAGTAAAGGAGGTGGGAACACTGAAGCTTTCTTT.

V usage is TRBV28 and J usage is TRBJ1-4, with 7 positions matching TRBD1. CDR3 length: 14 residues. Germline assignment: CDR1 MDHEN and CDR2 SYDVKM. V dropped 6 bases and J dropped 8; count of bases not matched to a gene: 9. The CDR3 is CASSHRTGGEKLFF. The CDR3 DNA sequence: TGTGCCAGCAGCCACAGGACAGGTGGGGAAAAACTGTTTTTT. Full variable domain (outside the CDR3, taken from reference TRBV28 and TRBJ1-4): DVKVTQSSRYLVKRTGEKVFLECVQDMDHENMFWYRQDPGLGLRLIYFSYDVKMKEKGDIPEGYSVSREKKERFSLILESASTNQTSMYLCASSHRTGGEKLFFGSGTQLSVL.

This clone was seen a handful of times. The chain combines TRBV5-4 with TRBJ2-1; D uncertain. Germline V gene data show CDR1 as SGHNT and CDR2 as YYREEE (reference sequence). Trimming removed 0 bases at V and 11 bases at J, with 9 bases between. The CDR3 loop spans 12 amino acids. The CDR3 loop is CASSLDTTKQFF. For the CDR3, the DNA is TGTGCCAGCAGCTTGGACACGACCAAGCAGTTCTTC.

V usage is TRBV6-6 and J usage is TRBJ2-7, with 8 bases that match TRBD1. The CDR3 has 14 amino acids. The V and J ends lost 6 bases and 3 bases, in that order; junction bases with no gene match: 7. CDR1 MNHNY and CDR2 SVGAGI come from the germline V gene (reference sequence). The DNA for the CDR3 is TGTGCCAGCAGATCCGGGACAGGACTCTACGAGCAGTACTTC. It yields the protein CASRSGTGLYEQYF.

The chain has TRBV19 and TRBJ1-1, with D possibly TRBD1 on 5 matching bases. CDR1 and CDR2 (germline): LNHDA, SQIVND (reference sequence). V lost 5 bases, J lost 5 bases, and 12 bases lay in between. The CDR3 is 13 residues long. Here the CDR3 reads CASSAIPGTEAFF. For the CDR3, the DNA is TGTGCCAGTAGTGCCATTCCAGGGACTGAAGCTTTCTTT.

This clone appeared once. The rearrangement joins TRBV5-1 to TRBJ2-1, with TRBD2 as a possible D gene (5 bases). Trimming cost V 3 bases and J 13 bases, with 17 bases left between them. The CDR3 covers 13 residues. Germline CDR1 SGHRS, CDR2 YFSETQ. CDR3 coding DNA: TGCGCCAGCAGCTCCTACACTAGTTCCCCCCAGTTCTTC. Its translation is CASSSYTSSPQFF.

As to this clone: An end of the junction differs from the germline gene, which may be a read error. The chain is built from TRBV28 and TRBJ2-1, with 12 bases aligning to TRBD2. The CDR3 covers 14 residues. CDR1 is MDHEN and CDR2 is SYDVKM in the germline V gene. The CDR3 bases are TGTGCCAGCAGTTCCGGACTAGCGGGGAATGGGCAGTTCTTC. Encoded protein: CASSSGLAGNGQFF.

The CDR3 loop is CASSRDRGNSPLHF. The CDR3 nucleotides are TGTGCCAGCAGTCGGGACAGGGGGAATTCACCCCTCCACTTT. The chain combines TRBV6-1 with TRBJ1-6; 11 bases match TRBD1. CDR3 length equals 14 residues. J lost 7 bases, V lost 5 bases, and 1 base had no gene match. Per germline, CDR1 MNHNS and CDR2 SASEGT.

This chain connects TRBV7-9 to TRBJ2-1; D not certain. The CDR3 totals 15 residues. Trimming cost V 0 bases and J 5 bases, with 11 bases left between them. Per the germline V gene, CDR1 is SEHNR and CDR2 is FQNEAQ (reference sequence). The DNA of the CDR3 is TGTGCCAGCAGCTTAGCAGGGTGGTCCGACAATGAGCAGTTCTTC. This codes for CASSLAGWSDNEQFF.

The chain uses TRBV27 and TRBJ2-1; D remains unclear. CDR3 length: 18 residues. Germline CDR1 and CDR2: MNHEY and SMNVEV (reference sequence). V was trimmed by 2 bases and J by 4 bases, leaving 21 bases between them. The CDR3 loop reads CASSLRKGHRPIYNEQFF. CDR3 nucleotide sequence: TGTGCCAGCAGTTTAAGGAAGGGCCATCGTCCTATATACAATGAGCAGTTCTTC.

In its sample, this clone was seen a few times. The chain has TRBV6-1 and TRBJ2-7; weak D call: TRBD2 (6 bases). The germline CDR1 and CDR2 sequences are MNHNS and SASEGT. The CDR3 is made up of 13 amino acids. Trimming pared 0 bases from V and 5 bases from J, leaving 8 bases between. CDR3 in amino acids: CASSEARGNEQYF. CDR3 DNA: TGTGCCAGCAGTGAAGCGCGGGGTAACGAGCAGTACTTC.

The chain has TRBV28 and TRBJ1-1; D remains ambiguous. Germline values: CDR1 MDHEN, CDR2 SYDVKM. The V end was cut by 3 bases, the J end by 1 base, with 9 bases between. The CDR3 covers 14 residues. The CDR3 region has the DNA TGTGCCAGCAGTTTGTGGCAGCAGAACACTGAAGCTTTCTTT. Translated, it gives CASSLWQQNTEAFF. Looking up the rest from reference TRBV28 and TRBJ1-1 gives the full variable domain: DVKVTQSSRYLVKRTGEKVFLECVQDMDHENMFWYRQDPGLGLRLIYFSYDVKMKEKGDIPEGYSVSREKKERFSLILESASTNQTSMYLCASSLWQQNTEAFFGQGTRLTVV.